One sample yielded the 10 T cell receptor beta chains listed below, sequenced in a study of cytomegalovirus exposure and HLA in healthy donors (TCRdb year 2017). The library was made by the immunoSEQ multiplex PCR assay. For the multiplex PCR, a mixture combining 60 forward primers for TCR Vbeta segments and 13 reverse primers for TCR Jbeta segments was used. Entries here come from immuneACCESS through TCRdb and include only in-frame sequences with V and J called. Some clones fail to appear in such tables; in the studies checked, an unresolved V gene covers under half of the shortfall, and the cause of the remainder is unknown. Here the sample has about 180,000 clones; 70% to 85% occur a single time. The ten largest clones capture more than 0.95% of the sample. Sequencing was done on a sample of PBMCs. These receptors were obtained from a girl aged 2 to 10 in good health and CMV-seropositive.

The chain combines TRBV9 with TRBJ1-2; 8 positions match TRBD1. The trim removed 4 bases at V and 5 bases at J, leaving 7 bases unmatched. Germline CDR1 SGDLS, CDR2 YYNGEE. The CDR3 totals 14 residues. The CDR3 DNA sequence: TGTGCCAGCAGCCCCCCCGGACAGGGATATGGCTACACCTTC. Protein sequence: CASSPPGQGYGYTF.

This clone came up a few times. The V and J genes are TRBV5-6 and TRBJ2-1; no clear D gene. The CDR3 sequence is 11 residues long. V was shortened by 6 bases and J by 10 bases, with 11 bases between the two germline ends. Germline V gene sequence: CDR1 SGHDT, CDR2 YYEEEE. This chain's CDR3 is CASTRHDEQFF. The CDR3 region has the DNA TGTGCCAGCACCCGACATGACGAGCAGTTCTTC.

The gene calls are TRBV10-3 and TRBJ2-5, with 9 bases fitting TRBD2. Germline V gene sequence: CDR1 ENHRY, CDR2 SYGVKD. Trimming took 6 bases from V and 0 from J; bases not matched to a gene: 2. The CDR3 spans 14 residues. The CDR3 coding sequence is TGTGCCATCAGCCCTAGCGGGAACCAAGAGACCCAGTACTTC. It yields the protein CAISPSGNQETQYF.

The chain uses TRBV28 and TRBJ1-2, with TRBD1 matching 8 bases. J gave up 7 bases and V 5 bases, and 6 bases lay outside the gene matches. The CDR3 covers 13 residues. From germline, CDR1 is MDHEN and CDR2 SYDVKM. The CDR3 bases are TGTGCCAGCAGTGTAAACAGGGGGTTTGGCTACACCTTC. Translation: CASSVNRGFGYTF.

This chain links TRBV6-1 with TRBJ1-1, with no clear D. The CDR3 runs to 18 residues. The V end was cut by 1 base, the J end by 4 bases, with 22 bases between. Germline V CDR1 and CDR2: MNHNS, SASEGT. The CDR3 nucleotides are TGTGCCAGCAGTGAAGTTGTAGGACGGACTCTGGTGGGCACTGAAGCTTTCTTT. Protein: CASSEVVGRTLVGTEAFF.

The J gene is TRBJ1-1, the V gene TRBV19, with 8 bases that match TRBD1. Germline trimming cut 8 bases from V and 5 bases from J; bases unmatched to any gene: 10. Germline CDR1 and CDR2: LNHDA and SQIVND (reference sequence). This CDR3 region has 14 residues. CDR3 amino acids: CASYRDRMGTEAFF. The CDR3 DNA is TGTGCCAGTTACCGGGACAGGATGGGAACTGAAGCTTTCTTT.

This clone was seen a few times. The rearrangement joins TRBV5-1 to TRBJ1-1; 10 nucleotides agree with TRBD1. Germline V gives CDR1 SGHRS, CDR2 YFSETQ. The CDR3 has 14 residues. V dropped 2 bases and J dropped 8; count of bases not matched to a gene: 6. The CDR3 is CASSFLPDRGEAFF. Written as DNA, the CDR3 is TGCGCCAGCAGCTTTCTGCCGGACAGGGGGGAAGCTTTCTTT.

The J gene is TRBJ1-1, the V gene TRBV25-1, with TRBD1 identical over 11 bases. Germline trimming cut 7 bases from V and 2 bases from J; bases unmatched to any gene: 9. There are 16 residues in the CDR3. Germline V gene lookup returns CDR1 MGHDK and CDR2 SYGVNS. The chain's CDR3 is CASTFTGQGVNTEAFF. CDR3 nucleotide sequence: TGTGCCAGCACGTTTACGGGACAGGGGGTAAACACTGAAGCTTTCTTT. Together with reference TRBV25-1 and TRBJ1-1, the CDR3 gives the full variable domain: EADIYQTPRYLVIGTGKKITLECSQTMGHDKMYWYQQDPGMELHLIHYSYGVNSTEKGDLSSESTVSRIRTEHFPLTLESARPSHTSQYLCASTFTGQGVNTEAFFGQGTRLTVV.

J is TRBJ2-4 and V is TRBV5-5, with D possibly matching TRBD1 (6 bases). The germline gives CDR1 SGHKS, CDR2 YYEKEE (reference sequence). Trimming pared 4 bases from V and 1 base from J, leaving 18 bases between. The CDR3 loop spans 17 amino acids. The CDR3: CASSRLSTGSAKNIQYF. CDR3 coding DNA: TGTGCCAGCAGCCGCCTAAGCACAGGGTCGGCCAAAAACATTCAGTACTTC.

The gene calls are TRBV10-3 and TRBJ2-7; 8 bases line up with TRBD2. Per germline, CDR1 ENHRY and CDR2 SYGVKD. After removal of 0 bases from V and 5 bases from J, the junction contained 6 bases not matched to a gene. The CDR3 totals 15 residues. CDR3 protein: CAISESSGSVDEQYF. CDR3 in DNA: TGTGCCATCAGTGAGTCGAGCGGGAGCGTCGACGAGCAGTACTTC.